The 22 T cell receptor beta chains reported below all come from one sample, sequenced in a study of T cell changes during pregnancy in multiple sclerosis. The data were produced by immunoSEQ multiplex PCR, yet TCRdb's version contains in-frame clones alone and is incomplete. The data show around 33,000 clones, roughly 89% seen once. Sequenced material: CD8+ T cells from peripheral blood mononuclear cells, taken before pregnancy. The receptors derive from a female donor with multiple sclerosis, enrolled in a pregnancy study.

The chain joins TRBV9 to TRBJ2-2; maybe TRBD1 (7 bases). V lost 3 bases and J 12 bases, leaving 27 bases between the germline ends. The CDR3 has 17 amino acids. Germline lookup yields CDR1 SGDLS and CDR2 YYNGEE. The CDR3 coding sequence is TGTGCCAGCAGCGCGTTAGGGGACAGCTTTCAAGGGGGGCAGCTGTTTTTT. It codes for CASSALGDSFQGGQLFF.

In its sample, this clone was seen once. As DNA, the CDR3 is TGCGCCAGCAGCCAAGTTTTCGCAAGCTATAGCAATCAGCCCCAGCATTTT. Its translation is CASSQVFASYSNQPQHF. The chain recombines TRBV4-1 with TRBJ1-5; D gene unclear. V was pared by 1 base and J by 0 bases, with 13 bases between. This CDR3 has 17 residues. Looked up from germline, CDR1 is MGHRA and CDR2 is YSYEKL.

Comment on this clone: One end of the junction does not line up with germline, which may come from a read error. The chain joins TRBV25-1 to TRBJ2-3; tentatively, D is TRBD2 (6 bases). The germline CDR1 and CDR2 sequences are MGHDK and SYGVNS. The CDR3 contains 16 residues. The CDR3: CASGEWRDGITDTQYF. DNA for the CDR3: TGTGCCAGCGGTGAATGGAGGGACGGAATCACAGATACGCAGTATTTT.

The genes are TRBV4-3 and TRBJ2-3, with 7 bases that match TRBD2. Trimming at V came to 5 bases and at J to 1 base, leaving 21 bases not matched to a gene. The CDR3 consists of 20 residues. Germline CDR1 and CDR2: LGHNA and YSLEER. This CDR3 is CASSGRSSSIAGTRTDTQYF. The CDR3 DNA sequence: TGCGCCAGCAGCGGCCGCTCATCTTCTATAGCGGGTACCCGCACAGATACGCAGTATTTT.

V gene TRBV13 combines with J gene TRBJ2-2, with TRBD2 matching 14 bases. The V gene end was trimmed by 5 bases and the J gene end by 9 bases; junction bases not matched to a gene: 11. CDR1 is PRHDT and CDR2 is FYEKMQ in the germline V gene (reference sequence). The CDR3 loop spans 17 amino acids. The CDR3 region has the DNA TGTGCCAGCAGCCCGACTAGCGGGGGGGCGGGTTCCCGGGAGCTGTTTTTT. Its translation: CASSPTSGGAGSRELFF.

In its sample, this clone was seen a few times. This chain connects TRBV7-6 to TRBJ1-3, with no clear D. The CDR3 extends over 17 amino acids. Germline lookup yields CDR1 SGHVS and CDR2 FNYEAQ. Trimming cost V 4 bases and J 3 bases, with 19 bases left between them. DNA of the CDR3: TGTGCCAGCAGCTCACCCGGGGTGGCTTGGGGTGGAAACACCATATATTTT. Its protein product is CASSSPGVAWGGNTIYF.

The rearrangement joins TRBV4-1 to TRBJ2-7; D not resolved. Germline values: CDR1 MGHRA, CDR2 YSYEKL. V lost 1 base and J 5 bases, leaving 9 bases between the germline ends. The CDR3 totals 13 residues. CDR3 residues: CASSQVFYHEQYF. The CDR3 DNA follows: TGCGCCAGCAGCCAAGTCTTCTACCACGAGCAGTACTTC.

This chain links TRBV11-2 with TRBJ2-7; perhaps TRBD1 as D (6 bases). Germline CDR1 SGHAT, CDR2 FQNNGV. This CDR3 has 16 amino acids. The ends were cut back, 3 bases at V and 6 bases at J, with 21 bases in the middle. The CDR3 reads CASSFPSTGEQGEQYF. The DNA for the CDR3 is TGTGCCAGCAGCTTCCCCTCTACCGGAGAACAGGGCGAGCAGTACTTC.

For the CDR3, the DNA is TGTGCCAGCAGCGACAGGGCGTTCCGGCAGCCCCAGCATTTT. Translation: CASSDRAFRQPQHF. This sequence joins TRBV7-8 and TRBJ1-5; 7 nucleotides agree with TRBD1. This CDR3 region has 14 residues. Germline CDR1 reads SGHVS; CDR2 reads FQNEAQ. The J segment lost 7 bases and the V segment lost 5 bases, leaving 8 bases of the junction unmatched.

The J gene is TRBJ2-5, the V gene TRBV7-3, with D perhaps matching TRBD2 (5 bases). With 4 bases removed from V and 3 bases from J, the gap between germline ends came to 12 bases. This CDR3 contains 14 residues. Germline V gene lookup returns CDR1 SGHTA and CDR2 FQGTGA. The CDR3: CASSYTGSKETQYF. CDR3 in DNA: TGTGCCAGCAGCTATACGGGGAGCAAAGAGACCCAGTACTTC. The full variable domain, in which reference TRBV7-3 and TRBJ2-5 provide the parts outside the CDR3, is GAGVSQTPSNKVTEKGKYVELRCDPISGHTALYWYRQSLGQGPEFLIYFQGTGAADDSGLPNDRFFAVRPEGSVSTLKIQRTERGDSAVYLCASSYTGSKETQYFGPGTRLLVL.

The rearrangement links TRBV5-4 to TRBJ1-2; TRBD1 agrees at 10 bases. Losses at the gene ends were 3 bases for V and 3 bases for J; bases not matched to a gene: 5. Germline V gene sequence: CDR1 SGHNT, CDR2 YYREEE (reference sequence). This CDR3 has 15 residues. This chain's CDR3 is CASSSPGQGHYGYTF. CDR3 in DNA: TGTGCCAGCAGCTCTCCGGGACAGGGGCACTATGGCTACACCTTC. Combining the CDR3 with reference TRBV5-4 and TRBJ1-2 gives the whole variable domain ETGVTQSPTHLIKTRGQQVTLRCSSQSGHNTVSWYQQALGQGPQFIFQYYREEENGRGNFPPRFSGLQFPNYSSELNVNALELDDSALYLCASSSPGQGHYGYTFGSGTRLTVV.

The CDR3 nucleotides read TGCGCCAGCAGTGGACAGGGTCCATGGGACGAGCAGTACTTC. It specifies CASSGQGPWDEQYF. The chain has TRBV10-1 and TRBJ2-7; 7 bases line up with TRBD1. Germline V gives CDR1 WNHNN, CDR2 SYGVQD (reference sequence). V shed 4 bases, J shed 5 bases, and the junction held 8 bases outside the gene matches. The CDR3 runs to 14 residues.

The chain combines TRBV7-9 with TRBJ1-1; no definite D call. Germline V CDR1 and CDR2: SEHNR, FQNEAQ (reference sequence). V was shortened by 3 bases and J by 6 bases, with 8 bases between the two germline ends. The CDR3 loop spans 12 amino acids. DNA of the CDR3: TGTGCCAGCAGCTTTGAAGAGGCTGAAGCTTTCTTT. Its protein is CASSFEEAEAFF.

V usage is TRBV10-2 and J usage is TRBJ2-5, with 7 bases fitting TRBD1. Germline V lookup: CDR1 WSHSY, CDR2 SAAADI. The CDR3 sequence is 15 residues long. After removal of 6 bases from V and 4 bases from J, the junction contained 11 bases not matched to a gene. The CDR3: CASSTTDRAGETQYF. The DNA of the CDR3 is TGCGCCAGCAGCACGACCGACAGGGCTGGAGAGACCCAGTACTTC.

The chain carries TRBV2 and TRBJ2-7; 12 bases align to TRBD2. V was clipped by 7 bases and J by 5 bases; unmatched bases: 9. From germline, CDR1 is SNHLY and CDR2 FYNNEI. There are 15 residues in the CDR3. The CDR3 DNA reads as TGTGCCAGCAATCTCGGACTAGCGGGGACCCACGAGCAGTACTTC. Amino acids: CASNLGLAGTHEQYF.

CDR3 protein: CASSPEGVVYNEQFF. For the CDR3, the DNA is TGTGCCAGCTCACCAGAAGGGGTCGTCTACAATGAGCAGTTCTTC. The chain joins TRBV18 to TRBJ2-1, with D possibly matching TRBD1 (5 bases). The V gene lost 2 bases and the J gene lost 3 bases, with 11 bases spanning the gap. Germline CDR1 KGHSH, CDR2 LQKENI. This CDR3 region has 15 residues.

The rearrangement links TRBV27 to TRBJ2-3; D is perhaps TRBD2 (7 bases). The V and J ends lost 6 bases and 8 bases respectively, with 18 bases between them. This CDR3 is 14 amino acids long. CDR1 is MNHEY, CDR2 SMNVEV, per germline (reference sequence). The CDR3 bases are TGTGCCAGCAGCTGGGGGGGCCTCGGAGGTACGCAGTATTTT. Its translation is CASSWGGLGGTQYF.

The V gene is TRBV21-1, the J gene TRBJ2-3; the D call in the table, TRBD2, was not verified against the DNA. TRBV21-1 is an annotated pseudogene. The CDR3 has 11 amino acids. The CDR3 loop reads CASKRTDTQYF. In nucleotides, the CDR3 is TGTGCCAGCAAGCGCACAGATACGCAGTATTTT.

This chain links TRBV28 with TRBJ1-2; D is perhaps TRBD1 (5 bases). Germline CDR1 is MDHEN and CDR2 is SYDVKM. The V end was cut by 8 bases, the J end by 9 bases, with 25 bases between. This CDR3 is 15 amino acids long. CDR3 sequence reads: CASRPIRGYKMSYTF. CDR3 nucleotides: TGTGCCAGCCGTCCGATTAGGGGCTACAAAATGAGCTACACCTTC.

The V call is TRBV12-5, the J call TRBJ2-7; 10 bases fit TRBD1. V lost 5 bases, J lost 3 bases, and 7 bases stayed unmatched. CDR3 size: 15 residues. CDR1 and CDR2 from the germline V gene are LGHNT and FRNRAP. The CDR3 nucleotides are TGTGCTAGTGGTGCCGCCGGGACAGGGGACTACGAGCAGTACTTC. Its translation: CASGAAGTGDYEQYF. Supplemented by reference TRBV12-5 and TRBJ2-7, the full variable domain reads DARVTQTPRHKVTEMGQEVTMRCQPILGHNTVFWYRQTMMQGLELLAYFRNRAPLDDSGMPKDRFSAEMPDATLATLKIQPSEPRDSAVYFCASGAAGTGDYEQYFGPGTRLTVT.

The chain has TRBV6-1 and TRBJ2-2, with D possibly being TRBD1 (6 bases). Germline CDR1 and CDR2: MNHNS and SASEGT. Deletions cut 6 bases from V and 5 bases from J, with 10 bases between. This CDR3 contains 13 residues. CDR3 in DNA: TGTGCCAGCAGCCGACAGGAGACCGGGGAGCTGTTTTTT. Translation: CASSRQETGELFF.

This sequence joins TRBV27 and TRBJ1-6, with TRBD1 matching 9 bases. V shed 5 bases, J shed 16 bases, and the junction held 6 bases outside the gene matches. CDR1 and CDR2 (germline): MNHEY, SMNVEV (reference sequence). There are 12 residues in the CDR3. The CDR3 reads CASSRDRARLHF. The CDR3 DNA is TGTGCCAGCAGTCGGGACAGGGCCAGGCTCCACTTT.